This T cell receptor beta chain was recovered during a study of blood T cells in healthy people across ages. Study-level points and caveats: Researchers deemed the diversity estimates from one million T cells underestimates.

V was clipped by 6 bases and J by 2 bases, with 11 bases between them. CDR3 length: 14 residues. The germline V gene encodes CDR1 LGHNT and CDR2 FRNRAP. Alongside a J-beta primer mix, a sample-barcoded 5' primer served in a second PCR lasting about 7 to 12 cycles. TCRdb ran MiXCR on the 5' RACE reads and lists one entry per CDR3 protein. Of about 580,000 distinct CDR3 sequences in the sample, roughly 43% were seen once. Comment on this clonotype: Its antigen is as yet unknown.

Aged roughly 6 to 100, donors were systemically healthy Caucasians from Russia. V gene TRBV12-5 combines with J gene TRBJ2-1, with TRBD1 as a possible D gene (6 bases). The origin of this receptor is a man aged 80 or over in good health. Sequencing was performed on blood. DNA of the CDR3: TGTGCTAGTGGAACAGGGATCACCTACAATGAGCAGTTCTTC. It translates to CASGTGITYNEQFF.